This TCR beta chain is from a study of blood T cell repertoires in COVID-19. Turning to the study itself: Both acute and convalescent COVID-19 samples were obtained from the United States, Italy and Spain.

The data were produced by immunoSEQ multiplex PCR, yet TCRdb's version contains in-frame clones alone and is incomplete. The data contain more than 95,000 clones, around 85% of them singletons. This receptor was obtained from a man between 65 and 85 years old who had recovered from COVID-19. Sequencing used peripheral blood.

The CDR3 is CASSFSTRGQAEAFF. CDR3 DNA sequence: TGTGCCAGCAGTTTTTCAACGAGGGGGCAGGCTGAAGCTTTCTTT. This chain joins TRBV28 and TRBJ1-1, with TRBD1 matching over 7 bases. The CDR3 consists of 15 residues. Trimming at V came to 3 bases and at J to 6 bases, leaving 10 bases not matched to a gene. Germline CDR1 and CDR2: MDHEN and SYDVKM.